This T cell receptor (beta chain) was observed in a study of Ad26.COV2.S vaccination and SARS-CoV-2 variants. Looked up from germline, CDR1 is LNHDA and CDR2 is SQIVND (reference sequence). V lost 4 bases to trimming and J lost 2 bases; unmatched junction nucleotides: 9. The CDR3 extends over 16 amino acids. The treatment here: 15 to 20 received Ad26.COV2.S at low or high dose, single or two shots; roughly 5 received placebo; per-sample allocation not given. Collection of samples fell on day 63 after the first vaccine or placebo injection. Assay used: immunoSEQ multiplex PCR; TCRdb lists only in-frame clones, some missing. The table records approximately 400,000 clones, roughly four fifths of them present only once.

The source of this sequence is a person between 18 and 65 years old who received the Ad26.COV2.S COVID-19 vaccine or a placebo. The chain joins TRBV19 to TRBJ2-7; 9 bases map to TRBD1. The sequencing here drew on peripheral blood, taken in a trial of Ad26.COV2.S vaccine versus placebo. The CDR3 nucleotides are TGTGCCAGTAGTAGCACCGGGACAGGGAGCGCCTACGAGCAGTACTTC. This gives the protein CASSSTGTGSAYEQYF.